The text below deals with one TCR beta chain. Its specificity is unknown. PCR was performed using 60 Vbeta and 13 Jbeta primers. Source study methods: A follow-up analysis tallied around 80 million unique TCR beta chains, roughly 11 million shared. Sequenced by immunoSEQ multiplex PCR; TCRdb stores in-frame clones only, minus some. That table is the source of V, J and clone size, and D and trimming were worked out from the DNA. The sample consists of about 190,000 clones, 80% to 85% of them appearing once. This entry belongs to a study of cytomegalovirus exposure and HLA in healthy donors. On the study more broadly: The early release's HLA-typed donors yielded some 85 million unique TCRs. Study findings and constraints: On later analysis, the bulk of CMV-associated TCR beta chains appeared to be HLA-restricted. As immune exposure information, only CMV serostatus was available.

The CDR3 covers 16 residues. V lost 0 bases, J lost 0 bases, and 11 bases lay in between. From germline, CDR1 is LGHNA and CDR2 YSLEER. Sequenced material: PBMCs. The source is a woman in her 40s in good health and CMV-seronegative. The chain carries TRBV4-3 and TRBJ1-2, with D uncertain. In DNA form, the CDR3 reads TGCGCCAGCAGCCAAGATTTAAGCTTAGCTAACTATGGCTACACCTTC. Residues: CASSQDLSLANYGYTF.